This passage covers 18 T cell receptor beta chains from one sample sequenced in a study of CD8+CD57+ T cells in acquired aplastic anemia. Researchers used genomic DNA as the template to profile TCR beta VDJ and CDR3. TCRdb re-derived calls from the reads in MiXCR, one entry per CDR3 protein. The table includes hundreds of thousands of distinct CDR3 sequences, 55% to 70% detected once. Sequencing was carried out using sorted CD4+, CD8+, or CD8+CD57+ T cells (not recorded which) from PBMCs. These receptor sequences come from a human donor in good health, serving as a control.

The chain employs TRBV12-3 or TRBV12-4 and TRBJ1-5, with 7 bases aligning to TRBD1. This CDR3 is 15 amino acids long. V trimming: 6 bases; J trimming: 2 bases; junction bases outside the gene matches: 7. In nucleotides, the CDR3 is TGTGCCAGCAGGGAGGCGGGACAGCGCAATCAGCCCCAGCATTTT. Amino acid sequence: CASREAGQRNQPQHF.

The chain recombines TRBV20-1 with TRBJ2-5; 8 nucleotides align to TRBD2. The CDR3 runs to 12 residues. V shed 6 bases, J shed 2 bases, and the junction held 2 bases outside the gene matches. The germline CDR1 and CDR2 sequences are DFQATT and SNEGSKA (reference sequence). The DNA for the CDR3 is TGCAGTGCGCGGGGGGTACAAGAGACCCAGTACTTC. It encodes CSARGVQETQYF.

The CDR3 region is CSVVVKQSTDTQYF. DNA of the CDR3: TGCAGCGTTGTAGTGAAACAGTCCACAGATACGCAGTATTTT. This chain connects TRBV29-1 to TRBJ2-3, with no clear D. Germline values: CDR1 SQVTM, CDR2 ANQGSEA. Between the trimmed V and J ends, which lost 4 bases and 2 bases, there was a span of 13 bases. The CDR3 length is 14 residues.

On this clonotype itself: The CDR3 ends on some other residue instead of the conserved phenylalanine or tryptophan, so this is likely a read error. The DNA is omitted, as the CDR3 cannot be located on it reliably, and the CDR3 follows TCRdb's listing. The J gene is TRBJ2-3, the V gene TRBV7-3; the D call TRBD2 from the table was never checked on the DNA. Germline V gives CDR1 SGHTA, CDR2 FQGTGA. The CDR3 length equals 14 residues, ends included. CDR3 amino acids: CASSLAGGSPLHFL.

This clonotype was seen many times. This chain links TRBV4-3 with TRBJ1-1; 7 bases map to TRBD1. The CDR3 spans 15 residues. Losses at the gene ends were 1 base for V and 4 bases for J; bases not matched to a gene: 6. The V gene's germline CDR1 is LGHNA and CDR2 YSLEER. CDR3 in DNA: TGCGCCAGCAGCCAAGGGCGACAGGGTCTCACTGAAGCTTTCTTT. This gives the protein CASSQGRQGLTEAFF.

This CDR3 is CATTRDARVEGGTEAFF. The CDR3 coding sequence is TGTGCCACCACCAGGGATGCTCGAGTGGAGGGCGGAACTGAAGCTTTCTTT. The rearrangement links TRBV15 to TRBJ1-1; D possibly corresponds to TRBD1 (5 bases). CDR1 is LNHNV and CDR2 is YYDKDF in the germline V gene (reference sequence). The CDR3 spans 17 residues. The V and J ends lost 7 bases and 5 bases respectively, with 26 bases between them.

The rearrangement joins TRBV7-2 to TRBJ1-5; D is ambiguous. The CDR3 loop spans 14 amino acids. The V gene's germline CDR1 is SGHTA and CDR2 FQGNSA. V was cut by 1 base and J by 16 bases, with 20 bases left in between. This CDR3 reads CASSLEDGTQYHHF. The DNA for the CDR3 is TGTGCCAGCAGCTTAGAGGATGGTACGCAGTATCATCATTTT.

The rearrangement links TRBV20-1 to TRBJ2-3, with 8 nucleotides matching TRBD2. Germline V CDR1 and CDR2: DFQATT, SNEGSKA (reference sequence). CDR3 length: 15 residues. V lost 8 bases, J lost 2 bases, and 12 bases stayed unmatched. The CDR3 coding sequence is TGCAGTTCTGGACTAGCTAGCGCTTACACAGATACGCAGTATTTT. Amino acids: CSSGLASAYTDTQYF.

With regard to this clonotype: Relative to the germline gene, one junction end is altered; a read error may explain this. V is TRBV7-3 and J is TRBJ2-3; TRBD1 agrees at 8 bases. The V gene's germline CDR1 is SGHTA and CDR2 FQGTGA. This CDR3 spans 15 amino acids. The CDR3 region has the DNA TGTGCCAGCAGCCCCGTGGCAGGGGGCACAGGTACGCAGTATTTT. Translation gives CASSPVAGGTGTQYF.

The CDR3 region has the DNA TGTGCCAGCAGCTTAATCAGGGCAGCCGGCGACACCTTC. It is translated as CASSLIRAAGDTF. The rearrangement uses TRBV7-9 and TRBJ1-2, with D possibly TRBD1 on 5 matching bases. The CDR3 extends over 13 amino acids. Germline CDR1 is SEHNR and CDR2 is FQNEAQ (reference sequence). V dropped 2 bases and J dropped 12 bases, with 16 bases sitting between them.

This chain uses TRBV15 with TRBJ2-3; 14 bases line up with TRBD2. Germline CDR1 and CDR2: LNHNV and YYDKDF (reference sequence). This CDR3 comprises 17 residues. V dropped 2 bases and J dropped 4; count of bases not matched to a gene: 5. CDR3 sequence: CATSRRTSGGPPDTQYF. The CDR3 nucleotides are TGTGCCACCAGCAGAAGGACTAGCGGGGGGCCCCCAGATACGCAGTATTTT.

This clonotype was recorded many times. The chain recombines TRBV7-2 with TRBJ2-5; D is ambiguous. This CDR3 region has 14 residues. Germline loops: CDR1 SGHTA, CDR2 FQGNSA. V dropped 1 base and J dropped 0 bases, with 6 bases sitting between them. The CDR3 region is CASSLGRHQETQYF. In nucleotides, the CDR3 is TGTGCCAGCAGCTTAGGACGGCACCAAGAGACCCAGTACTTC. Full variable domain (missing parts from reference TRBV7-2 and TRBJ2-5): GAGVSQSPSNKVTEKGKDVELRCDPISGHTALYWYRQSLGQGLEFLIYFQGNSAPDKSGLPSDRFSAERTGGSVSTLTIQRTQQEDSAVYLCASSLGRHQETQYFGPGTRLLVL.

V is TRBV19 and J is TRBJ1-2, with D perhaps TRBD1 (5 bases). Per the germline V gene, CDR1 is LNHDA and CDR2 is SQIVND (reference sequence). V shed 8 bases and J shed 4 bases, with 11 bases lying between them. CDR3 length: 12 amino acids. DNA for the CDR3: TGTGCCAGTTCGCGGGGGACCTATGGCTACACCTTC. This sequence encodes CASSRGTYGYTF. Filled out from reference TRBV19 and TRBJ1-2, the complete variable domain reads DGGITQSPKYLFRKEGQNVTLSCEQNLNHDAMYWYRQDPGQGLRLIYYSQIVNDFQKGDIAEGYSVSREKKESFPLTVTSAQKNPTAFYLCASSRGTYGYTFGSGTRLTVV.

CDR3 protein: CASSLMAVDYPSTF. The DNA of the CDR3 is TGTGCCAGCAGCTTAATGGCGGTGGACTACCCCTCCACCTTC. The chain uses TRBV7-3 and TRBJ1-2, with D unresolved. The CDR3 contains 14 residues. Trimming took 1 base from V and 13 from J, leaving 19 bases between them. The V gene's germline CDR1 is SGHTA and CDR2 FQGTGA. The full variable domain, its missing parts supplied by reference TRBV7-3 and TRBJ1-2, is GAGVSQTPSNKVTEKGKYVELRCDPISGHTALYWYRQSLGQGPEFLIYFQGTGAADDSGLPNDRFFAVRPEGSVSTLKIQRTERGDSAVYLCASSLMAVDYPSTFGSGTRLTVV.

Regarding this clonotype: This may be a read error, as it is one base from a much larger clone. This is likely a read error, given that the CDR3 carries no conserved phenylalanine or tryptophan at its end. The chain combines TRBV6-5 with TRBJ2-5, with TRBD2 identical over 14 bases. The CDR3 contains 17 residues. The V gene end was trimmed by 6 bases and the J gene end by 0 bases; junction bases not matched to a gene: 6. Germline V gene lookup returns CDR1 MNHEY and CDR2 SVGAGI. The CDR3: CASRPGLAGEYQETQYV. CDR3 in DNA: TGTGCCAGCAGGCCGGGACTAGCGGGGGAATACCAAGAGACCCAGTACGTC.

The chain links TRBV7-9 to TRBJ1-2; 8 nucleotides agree with TRBD1. The germline V gene has CDR1 SEHNR and CDR2 FQNEAQ (reference sequence). V gave up 5 bases and J gave up 10 bases; unmatched junction bases: 15. The CDR3 runs to 15 residues. In nucleotides, the CDR3 is TGTGCCAGCAGCCGAACAGTGCAGGGGGCTTATACCTACACCTTC. It translates to CASSRTVQGAYTYTF.

V is TRBV15 and J is TRBJ2-7; TRBD1 matches at 8 bases. The CDR3 runs to 21 residues. Germline V CDR1 and CDR2: LNHNV, YYDKDF (reference sequence). V trimming: 0 bases; J trimming: 3 bases; junction bases outside the gene matches: 22. CDR3 bases: TGTGCCACCAGCAGAGATAGGCAGGGTGCGTGGACAGGGCGCTCCCGCTACGAGCAGTACTTC. This encodes CATSRDRQGAWTGRSRYEQYF.

The table lists this clonotype with many counts. The chain uses TRBV7-9 and TRBJ1-2; D possibly corresponds to TRBD1 (5 bases). Trimming stripped 5 bases from V and 4 bases from J, with 8 bases between. The CDR3 runs to 12 residues. CDR1 is SEHNR, CDR2 FQNEAQ, per germline (reference sequence). DNA of the CDR3: TGTGCCAGCAGCGACGACAGCTATGGCTACACCTTC. Translated, it gives CASSDDSYGYTF.